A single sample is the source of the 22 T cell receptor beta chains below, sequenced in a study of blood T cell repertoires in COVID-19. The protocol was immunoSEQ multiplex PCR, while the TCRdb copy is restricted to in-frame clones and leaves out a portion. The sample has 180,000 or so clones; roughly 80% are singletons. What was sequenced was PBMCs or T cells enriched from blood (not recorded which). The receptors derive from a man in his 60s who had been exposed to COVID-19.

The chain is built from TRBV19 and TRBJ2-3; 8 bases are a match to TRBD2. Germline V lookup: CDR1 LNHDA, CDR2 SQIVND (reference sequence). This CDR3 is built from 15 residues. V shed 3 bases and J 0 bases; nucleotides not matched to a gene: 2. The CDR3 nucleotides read TGTGCCAGTAGTATCGGACTAGCCAGCACAGATACGCAGTATTTT. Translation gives CASSIGLASTDTQYF.

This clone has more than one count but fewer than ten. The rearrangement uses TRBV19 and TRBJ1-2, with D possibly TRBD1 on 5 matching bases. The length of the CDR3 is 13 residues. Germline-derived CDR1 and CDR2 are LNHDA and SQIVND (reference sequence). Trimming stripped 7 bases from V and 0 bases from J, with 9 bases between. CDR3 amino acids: CASNRQSNYGYTF. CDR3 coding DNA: TGTGCCAGTAACCGACAGTCTAACTATGGCTACACCTTC.

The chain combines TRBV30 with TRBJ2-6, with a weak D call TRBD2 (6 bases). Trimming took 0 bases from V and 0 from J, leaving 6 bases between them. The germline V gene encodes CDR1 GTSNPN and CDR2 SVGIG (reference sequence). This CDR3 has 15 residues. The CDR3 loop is CAWSVGSSGANVLTF. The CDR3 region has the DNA TGTGCCTGGAGTGTCGGGAGCTCTGGGGCCAACGTCCTGACTTTC.

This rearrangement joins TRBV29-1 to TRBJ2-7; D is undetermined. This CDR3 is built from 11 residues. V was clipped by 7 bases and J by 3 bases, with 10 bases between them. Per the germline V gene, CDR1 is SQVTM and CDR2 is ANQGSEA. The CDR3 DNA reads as TGCAGCGCCAAAGCCGACTACGAGCAGTACTTC. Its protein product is CSAKADYEQYF.

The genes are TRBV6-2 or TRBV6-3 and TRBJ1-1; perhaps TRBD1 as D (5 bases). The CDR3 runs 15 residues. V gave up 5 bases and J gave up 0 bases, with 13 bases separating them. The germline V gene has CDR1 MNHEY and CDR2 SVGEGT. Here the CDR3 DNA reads TGTGCCAGCAGTGGGGGGGATCTGATGAACACTGAAGCTTTCTTT. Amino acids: CASSGGDLMNTEAFF.

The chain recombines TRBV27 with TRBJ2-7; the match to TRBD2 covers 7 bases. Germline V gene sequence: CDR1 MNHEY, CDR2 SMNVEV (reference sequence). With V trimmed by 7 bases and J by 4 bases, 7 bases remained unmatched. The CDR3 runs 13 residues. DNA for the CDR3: TGTGCCAGCAACCGGAGGGGAGGGTACGAGCAGTACTTC. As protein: CASNRRGGYEQYF.

The DNA of the CDR3 is TGTGCCAGCAGCCAATGGAGCGGACAAGAGACCCAGTACTTC. Protein: CASSQWSGQETQYF. The rearrangement links TRBV14 to TRBJ2-5, with D maybe TRBD2 (5 bases). The germline gives CDR1 SGHDN, CDR2 FVKESK. The CDR3 has 14 amino acids. V was clipped by 2 bases and J by 2 bases, with 9 bases between them.

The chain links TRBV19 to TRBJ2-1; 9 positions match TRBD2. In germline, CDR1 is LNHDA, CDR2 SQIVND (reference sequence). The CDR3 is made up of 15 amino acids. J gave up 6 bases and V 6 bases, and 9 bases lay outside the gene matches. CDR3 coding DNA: TGTGCCAGTAGCGTTAGCGGGAGTTCACCCAATGAGCAGTTCTTC. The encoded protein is CASSVSGSSPNEQFF.

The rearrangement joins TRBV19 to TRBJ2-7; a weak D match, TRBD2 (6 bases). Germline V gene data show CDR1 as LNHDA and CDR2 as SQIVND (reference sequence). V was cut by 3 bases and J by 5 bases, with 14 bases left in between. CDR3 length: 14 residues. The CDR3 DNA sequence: TGTGCCAGTAGTATTACGGGAGCGGCGAACGAGCAGTACTTC. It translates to CASSITGAANEQYF.

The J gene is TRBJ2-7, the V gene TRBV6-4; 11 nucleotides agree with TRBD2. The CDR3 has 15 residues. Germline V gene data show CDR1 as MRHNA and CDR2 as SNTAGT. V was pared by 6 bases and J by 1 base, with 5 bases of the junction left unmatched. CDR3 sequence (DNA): TGTGCCAGCAGCGCGGGACTAGCGGAATCCTACGAGCAGTACTTC. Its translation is CASSAGLAESYEQYF.

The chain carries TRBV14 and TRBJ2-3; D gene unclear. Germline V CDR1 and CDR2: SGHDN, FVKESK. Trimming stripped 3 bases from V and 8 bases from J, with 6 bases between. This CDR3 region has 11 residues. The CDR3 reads CASSQGFTQYF. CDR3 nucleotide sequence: TGTGCCAGCAGCCAGGGCTTTACGCAGTATTTT.

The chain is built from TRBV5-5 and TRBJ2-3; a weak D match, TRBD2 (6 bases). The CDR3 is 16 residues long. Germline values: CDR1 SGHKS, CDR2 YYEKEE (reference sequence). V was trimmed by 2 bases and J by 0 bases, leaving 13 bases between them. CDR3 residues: CASSFPRSGSTDTQYF. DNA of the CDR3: TGTGCCAGCAGCTTCCCCCGGAGCGGGAGCACAGATACGCAGTATTTT. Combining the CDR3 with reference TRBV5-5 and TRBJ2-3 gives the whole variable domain DAGVTQSPTHLIKTRGQQVTLRCSPISGHKSVSWYQQVLGQGPQFIFQYYEKEERGRGNFPDRFSARQFPNYSSELNVNALLLGDSALYLCASSFPRSGSTDTQYFGPGTRLTVL.

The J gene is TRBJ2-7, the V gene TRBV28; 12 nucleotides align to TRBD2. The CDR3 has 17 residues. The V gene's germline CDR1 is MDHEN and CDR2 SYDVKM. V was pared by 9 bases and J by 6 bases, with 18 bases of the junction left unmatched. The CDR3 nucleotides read TGTGCCAGTCACGACAGGGGCCTTACTAGCGGGAGGTTCGAGCAGTACTTC. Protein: CASHDRGLTSGRFEQYF.

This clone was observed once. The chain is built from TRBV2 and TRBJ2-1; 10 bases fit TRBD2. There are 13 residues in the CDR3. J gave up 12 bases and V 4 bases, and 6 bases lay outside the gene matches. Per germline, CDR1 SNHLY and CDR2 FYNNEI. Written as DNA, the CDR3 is TGTGCCAGCAGTGCCGGGACTAGCGAGAGGCAGTTCTTC. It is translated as CASSAGTSERQFF. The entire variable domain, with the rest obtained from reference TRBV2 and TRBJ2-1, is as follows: EPEVTQTPSHQVTQMGQEVILRCVPISNHLYFYWYRQILGQKVEFLVSFYNNEISEKSEIFDDQFSVERPDGSNFTLKIRSTKLEDSAMYFCASSAGTSERQFFGPGTRLTVL.

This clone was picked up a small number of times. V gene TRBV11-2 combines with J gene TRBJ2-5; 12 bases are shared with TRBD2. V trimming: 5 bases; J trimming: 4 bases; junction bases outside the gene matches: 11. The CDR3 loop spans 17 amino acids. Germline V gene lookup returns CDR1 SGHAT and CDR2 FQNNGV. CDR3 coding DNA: TGTGCCAGCAGCATCCTAGCGGGAGGGCCGACCGGAGAGACCCAGTACTTC. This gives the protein CASSILAGGPTGETQYF.

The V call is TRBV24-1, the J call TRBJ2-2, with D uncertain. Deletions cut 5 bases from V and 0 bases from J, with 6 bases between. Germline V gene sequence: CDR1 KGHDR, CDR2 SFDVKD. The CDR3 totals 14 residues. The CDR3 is CATSVLTNTGELFF. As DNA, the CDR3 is TGTGCCACCAGTGTATTAACGAACACCGGGGAGCTGTTTTTT.

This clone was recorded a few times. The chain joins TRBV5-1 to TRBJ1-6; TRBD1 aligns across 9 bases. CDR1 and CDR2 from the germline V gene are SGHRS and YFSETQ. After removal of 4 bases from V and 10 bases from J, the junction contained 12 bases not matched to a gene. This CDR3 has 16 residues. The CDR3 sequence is CASSLGFGTGLSPLHF. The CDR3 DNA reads TGCGCCAGCAGCCTGGGCTTCGGGACAGGGTTATCACCCCTCCACTTT.

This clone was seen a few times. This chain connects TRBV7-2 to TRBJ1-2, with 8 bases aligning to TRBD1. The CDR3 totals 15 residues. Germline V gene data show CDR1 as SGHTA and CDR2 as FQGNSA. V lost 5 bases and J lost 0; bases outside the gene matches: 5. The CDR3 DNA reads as TGTGCCAGCAGCCTCAGGGGGCCCTCTAACTATGGCTACACCTTC. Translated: CASSLRGPSNYGYTF.

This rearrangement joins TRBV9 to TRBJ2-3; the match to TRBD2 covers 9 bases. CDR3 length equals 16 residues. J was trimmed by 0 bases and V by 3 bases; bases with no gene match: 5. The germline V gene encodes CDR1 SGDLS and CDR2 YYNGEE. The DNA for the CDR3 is TGTGCCAGCAGCGACCGACTAGCGGTAAGCACAGATACGCAGTATTTT. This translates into CASSDRLAVSTDTQYF.

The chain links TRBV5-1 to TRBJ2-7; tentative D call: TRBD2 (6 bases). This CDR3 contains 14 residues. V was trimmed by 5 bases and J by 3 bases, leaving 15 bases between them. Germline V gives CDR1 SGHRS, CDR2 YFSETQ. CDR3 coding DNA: TGCGCCAGCAGTTACCGGGACGGGGGCTACGAGCAGTACTTC. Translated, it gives CASSYRDGGYEQYF.

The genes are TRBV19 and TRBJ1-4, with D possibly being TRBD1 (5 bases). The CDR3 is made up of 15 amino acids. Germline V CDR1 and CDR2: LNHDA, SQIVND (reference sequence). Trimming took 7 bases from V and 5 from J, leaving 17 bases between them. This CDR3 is CASKDHRRPNEKLFF. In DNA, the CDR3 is TGTGCCAGTAAAGATCACAGGCGCCCCAATGAAAAACTGTTTTTT. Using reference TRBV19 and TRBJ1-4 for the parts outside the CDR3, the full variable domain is DGGITQSPKYLFRKEGQNVTLSCEQNLNHDAMYWYRQDPGQGLRLIYYSQIVNDFQKGDIAEGYSVSREKKESFPLTVTSAQKNPTAFYLCASKDHRRPNEKLFFGSGTQLSVL.

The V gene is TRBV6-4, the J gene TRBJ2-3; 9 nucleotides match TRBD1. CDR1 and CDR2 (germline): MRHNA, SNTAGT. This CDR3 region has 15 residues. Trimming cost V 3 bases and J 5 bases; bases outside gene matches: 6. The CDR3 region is CASSESGQGLDTQYF. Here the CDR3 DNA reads TGTGCCAGCAGTGAATCGGGACAGGGATTAGATACGCAGTATTTT.